The subject of this entry is one TCR beta chain. Its antigen remains unidentified. TCRalpha along with TCRbeta cDNA was subjected to two nested PCRs lasting about 15 and 9 cycles. TCRdb re-called the 5' RACE reads; one entry per CDR3 protein, DNA not given. The sample has around 450,000 distinct CDR3 sequences, and its top ten clones hold 2% to 3%. Whole blood, unsorted for T cells, was the source of total RNA. This entry comes from a study of monozygotic twins with inflammatory bowel disease. Findings of the study overall: Researchers report that IBD patients shared fewer clonotypes with others than healthy twins, especially amid disease activity. Against healthy co-twins, IBD patients had lower TCRbeta diversity (measured by inverse Simpson).

The sample was blood. The sequence derives from a human donor with ulcerative colitis or Crohn's disease, or a healthy co-twin of an affected twin (not recorded which).

CDR3: CASSPHPTGTYEQYF. This chain links TRBV3-1 with TRBJ2-7; TCRdb proposes TRBD1, but this gene call is untestable without DNA. From germline, CDR1 is LGHDT and CDR2 YNNKEL (reference sequence). This CDR3 comprises 15 residues.